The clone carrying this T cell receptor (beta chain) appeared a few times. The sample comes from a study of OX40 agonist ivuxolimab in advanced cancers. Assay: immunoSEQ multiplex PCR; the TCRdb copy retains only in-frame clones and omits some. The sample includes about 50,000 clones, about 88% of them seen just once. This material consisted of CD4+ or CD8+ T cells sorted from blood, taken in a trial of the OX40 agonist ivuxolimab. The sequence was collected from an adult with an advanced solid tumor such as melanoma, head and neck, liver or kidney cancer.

DNA for the CDR3: TGTGCCAGCAGCCCACAGGGGAACACTGAAGCTTTCTTT. It specifies CASSPQGNTEAFF. The chain employs TRBV5-5 and TRBJ1-1; D is perhaps TRBD1 (6 bases). Trimming left V 4 bases short and J 1 base short, with 8 bases between. The CDR3 spans 13 residues. Germline V lookup: CDR1 SGHKS, CDR2 YYEKEE (reference sequence).